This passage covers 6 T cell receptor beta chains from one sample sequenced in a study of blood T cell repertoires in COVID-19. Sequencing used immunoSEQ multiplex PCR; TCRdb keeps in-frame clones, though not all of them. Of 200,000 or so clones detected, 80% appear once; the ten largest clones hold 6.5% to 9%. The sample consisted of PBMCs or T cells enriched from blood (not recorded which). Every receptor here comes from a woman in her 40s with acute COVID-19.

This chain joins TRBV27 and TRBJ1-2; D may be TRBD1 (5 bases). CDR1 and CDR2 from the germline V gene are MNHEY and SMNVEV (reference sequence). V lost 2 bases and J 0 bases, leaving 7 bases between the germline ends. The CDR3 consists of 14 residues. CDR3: CASSLDRANYGYTF. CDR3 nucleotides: TGTGCCAGCAGTTTAGACAGAGCTAACTATGGCTACACCTTC.

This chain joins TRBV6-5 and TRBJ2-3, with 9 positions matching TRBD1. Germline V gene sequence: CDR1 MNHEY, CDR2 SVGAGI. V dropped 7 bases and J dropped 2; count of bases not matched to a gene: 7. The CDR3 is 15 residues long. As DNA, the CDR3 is TGTGCCAGCAATCGGGACAGGGCCTACACAGATACGCAGTATTTT. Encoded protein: CASNRDRAYTDTQYF.

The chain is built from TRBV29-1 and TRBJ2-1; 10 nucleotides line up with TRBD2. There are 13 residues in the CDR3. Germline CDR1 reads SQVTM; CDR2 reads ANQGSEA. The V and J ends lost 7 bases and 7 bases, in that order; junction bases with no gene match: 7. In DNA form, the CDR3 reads TGCAGCGCTCAAGCGGGAGGGATGAATGAGCAGTTCTTC. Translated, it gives CSAQAGGMNEQFF.

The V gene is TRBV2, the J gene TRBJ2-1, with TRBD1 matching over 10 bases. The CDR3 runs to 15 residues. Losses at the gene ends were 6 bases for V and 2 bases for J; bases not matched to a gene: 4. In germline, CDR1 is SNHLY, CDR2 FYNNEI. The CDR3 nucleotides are TGTGCCAGCAGGATGACAGGGGGCGCCTACAATGAGCAGTTCTTC. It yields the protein CASRMTGGAYNEQFF. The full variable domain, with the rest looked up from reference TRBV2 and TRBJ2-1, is EPEVTQTPSHQVTQMGQEVILRCVPISNHLYFYWYRQILGQKVEFLVSFYNNEISEKSEIFDDQFSVERPDGSNFTLKIRSTKLEDSAMYFCASRMTGGAYNEQFFGPGTRLTVL.

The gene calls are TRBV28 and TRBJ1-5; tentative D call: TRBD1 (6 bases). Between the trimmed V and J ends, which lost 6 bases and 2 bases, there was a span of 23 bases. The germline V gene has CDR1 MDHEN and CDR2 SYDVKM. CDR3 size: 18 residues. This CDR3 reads CASSRALGHQGRNQPQHF. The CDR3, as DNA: TGTGCCAGCAGCCGAGCCCTGGGACATCAGGGCCGCAATCAGCCCCAGCATTTT.

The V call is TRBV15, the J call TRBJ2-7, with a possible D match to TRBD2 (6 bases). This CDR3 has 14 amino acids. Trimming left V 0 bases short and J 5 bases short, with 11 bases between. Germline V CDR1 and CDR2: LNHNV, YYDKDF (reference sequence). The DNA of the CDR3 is TGTGCCACCAGCAGAGAGGGGGAGGAGGACGAGCAGTACTTC. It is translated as CATSREGEEDEQYF. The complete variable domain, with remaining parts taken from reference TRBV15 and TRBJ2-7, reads DAMVIQNPRYQVTQFGKPVTLSCSQTLNHNVMYWYQQKSSQAPKLLFHYYDKDFNNEADTPDNFQSRRPNTSFCFLDIRSPGLGDTAMYLCATSREGEEDEQYFGPGTRLTVT.